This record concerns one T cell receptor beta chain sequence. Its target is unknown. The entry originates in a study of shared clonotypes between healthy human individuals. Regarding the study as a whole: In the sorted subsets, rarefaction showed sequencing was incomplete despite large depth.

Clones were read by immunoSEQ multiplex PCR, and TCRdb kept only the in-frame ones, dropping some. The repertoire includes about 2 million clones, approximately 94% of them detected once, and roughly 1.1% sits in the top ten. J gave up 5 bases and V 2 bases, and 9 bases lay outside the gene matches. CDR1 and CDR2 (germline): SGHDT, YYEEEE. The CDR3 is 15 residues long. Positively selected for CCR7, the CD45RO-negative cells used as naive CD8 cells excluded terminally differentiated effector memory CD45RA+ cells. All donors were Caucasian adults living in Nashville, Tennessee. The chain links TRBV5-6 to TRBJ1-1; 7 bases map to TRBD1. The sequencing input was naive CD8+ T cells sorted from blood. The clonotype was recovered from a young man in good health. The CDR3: CASSLTRGAGTEAFF. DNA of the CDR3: TGTGCCAGCAGCTTAACCAGGGGGGCAGGAACTGAAGCTTTCTTT. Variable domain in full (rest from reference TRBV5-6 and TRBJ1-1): DAGVTQSPTHLIKTRGQQVTLRCSPKSGHDTVSWYQQALGQGPQFIFQYYEEEERQRGNFPDRFSGHQFPNYSSELNVNALLLGDSALYLCASSLTRGAGTEAFFGQGTRLTVV.